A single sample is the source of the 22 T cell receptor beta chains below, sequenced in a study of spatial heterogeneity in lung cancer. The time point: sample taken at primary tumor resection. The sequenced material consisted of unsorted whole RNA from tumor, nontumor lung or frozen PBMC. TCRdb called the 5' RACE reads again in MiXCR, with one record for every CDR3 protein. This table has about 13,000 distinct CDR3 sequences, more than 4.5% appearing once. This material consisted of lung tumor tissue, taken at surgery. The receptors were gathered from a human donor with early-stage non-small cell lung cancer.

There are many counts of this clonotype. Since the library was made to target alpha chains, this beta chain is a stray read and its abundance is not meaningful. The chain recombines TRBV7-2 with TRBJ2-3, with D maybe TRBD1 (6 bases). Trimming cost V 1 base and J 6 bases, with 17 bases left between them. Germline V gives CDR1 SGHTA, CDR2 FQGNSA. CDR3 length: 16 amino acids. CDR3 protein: CASSLGGRHRSDTQYF. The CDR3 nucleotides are TGTGCCAGCAGCTTAGGGGGGCGTCACAGGAGCGATACGCAGTATTTT.

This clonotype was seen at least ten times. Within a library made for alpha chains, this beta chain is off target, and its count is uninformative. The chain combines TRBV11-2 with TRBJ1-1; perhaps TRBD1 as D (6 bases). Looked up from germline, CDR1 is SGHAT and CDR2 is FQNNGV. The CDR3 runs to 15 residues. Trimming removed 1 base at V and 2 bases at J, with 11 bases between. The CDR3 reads CASSLVTGGNTEAFF. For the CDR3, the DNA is TGTGCCAGCAGCTTAGTGACGGGGGGCAACACTGAAGCTTTCTTT.

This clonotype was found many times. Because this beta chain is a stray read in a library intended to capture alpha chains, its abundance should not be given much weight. CDR3 nucleotide sequence: TGTGCCAGCAGCTCACACCTCTCTGGAAACACCATATATTTT. Amino acids: CASSSHLSGNTIYF. This rearrangement joins TRBV5-4 to TRBJ1-3; D gene uncertain. There are 14 residues in the CDR3. V was shortened by 3 bases and J by 0 bases, with 7 bases between the two germline ends. Germline values: CDR1 SGHNT, CDR2 YYREEE (reference sequence).

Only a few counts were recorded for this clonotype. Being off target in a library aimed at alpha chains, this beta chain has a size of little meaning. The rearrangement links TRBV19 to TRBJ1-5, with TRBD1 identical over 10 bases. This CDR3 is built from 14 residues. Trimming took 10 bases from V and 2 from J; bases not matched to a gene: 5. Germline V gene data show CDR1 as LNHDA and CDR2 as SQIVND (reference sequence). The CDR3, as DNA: TGTGCCACCTCCGGGACAGGGGGCAATCAGCCCCAGCATTTT. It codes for CATSGTGGNQPQHF.

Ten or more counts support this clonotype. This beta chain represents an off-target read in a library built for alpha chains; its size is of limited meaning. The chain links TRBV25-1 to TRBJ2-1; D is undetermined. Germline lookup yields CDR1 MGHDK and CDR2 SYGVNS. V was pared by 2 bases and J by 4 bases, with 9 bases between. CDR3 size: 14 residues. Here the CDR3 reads CASSEVAAYNEQFF. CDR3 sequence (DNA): TGTGCCAGCAGTGAAGTCGCTGCTTACAATGAGCAGTTCTTC.

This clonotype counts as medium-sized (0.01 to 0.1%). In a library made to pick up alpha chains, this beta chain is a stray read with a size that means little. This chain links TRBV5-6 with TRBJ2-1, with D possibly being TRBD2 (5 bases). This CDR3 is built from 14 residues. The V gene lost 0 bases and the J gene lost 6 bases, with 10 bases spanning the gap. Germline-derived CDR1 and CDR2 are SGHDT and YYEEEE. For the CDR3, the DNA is TGTGCCAGCAGCTTGGCTTTGGGGAGCAATGAGCAGTTCTTC. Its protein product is CASSLALGSNEQFF.

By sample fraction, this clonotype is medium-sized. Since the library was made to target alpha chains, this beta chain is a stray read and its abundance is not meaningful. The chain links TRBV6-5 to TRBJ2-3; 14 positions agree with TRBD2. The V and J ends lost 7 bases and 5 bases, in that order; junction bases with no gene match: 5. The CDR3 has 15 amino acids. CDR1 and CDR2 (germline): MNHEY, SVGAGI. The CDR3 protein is CASKTGTSGRDTQYF. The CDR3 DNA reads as TGTGCCAGCAAAACCGGGACTAGCGGGAGAGATACGCAGTATTTT.

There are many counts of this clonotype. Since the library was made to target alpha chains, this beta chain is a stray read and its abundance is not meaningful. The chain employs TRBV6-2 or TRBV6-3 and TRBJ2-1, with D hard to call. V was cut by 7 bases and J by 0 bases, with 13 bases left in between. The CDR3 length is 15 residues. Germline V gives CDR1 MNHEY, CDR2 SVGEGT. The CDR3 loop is CASNRRLSSYNEQFF. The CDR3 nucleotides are TGTGCCAGCAATCGGCGGCTGAGCTCCTACAATGAGCAGTTCTTC.

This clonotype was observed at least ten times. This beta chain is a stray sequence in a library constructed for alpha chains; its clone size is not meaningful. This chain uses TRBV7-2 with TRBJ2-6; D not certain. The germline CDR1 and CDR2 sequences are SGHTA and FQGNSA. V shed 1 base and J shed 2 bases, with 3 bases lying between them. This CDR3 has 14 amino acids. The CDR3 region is CASSLEPGANVLTF. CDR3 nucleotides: TGTGCCAGCAGCTTAGAACCTGGGGCCAACGTCCTGACTTTC. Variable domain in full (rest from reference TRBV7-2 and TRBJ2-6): GAGVSQSPSNKVTEKGKDVELRCDPISGHTALYWYRQSLGQGLEFLIYFQGNSAPDKSGLPSDRFSAERTGGSVSTLTIQRTQQEDSAVYLCASSLEPGANVLTFGAGSRLTVL.

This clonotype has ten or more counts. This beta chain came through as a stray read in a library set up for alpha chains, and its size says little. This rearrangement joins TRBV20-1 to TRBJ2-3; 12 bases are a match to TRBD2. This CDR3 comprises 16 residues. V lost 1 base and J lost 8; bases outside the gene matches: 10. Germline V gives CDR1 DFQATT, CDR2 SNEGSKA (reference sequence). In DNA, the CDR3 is TGCAGTGCTAGAGCGGCTAGCGGGGGGGCGTGGGGTACGCAGTATTTT. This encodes CSARAASGGAWGTQYF.

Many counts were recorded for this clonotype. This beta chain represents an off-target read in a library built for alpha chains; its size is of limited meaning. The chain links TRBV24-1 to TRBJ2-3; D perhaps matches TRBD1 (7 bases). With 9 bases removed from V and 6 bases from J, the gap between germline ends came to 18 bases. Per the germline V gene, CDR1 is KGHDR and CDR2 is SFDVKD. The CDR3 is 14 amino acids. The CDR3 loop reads CATENRGGADTQYF. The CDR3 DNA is TGTGCCACCGAAAACAGGGGAGGCGCGGATACGCAGTATTTT.

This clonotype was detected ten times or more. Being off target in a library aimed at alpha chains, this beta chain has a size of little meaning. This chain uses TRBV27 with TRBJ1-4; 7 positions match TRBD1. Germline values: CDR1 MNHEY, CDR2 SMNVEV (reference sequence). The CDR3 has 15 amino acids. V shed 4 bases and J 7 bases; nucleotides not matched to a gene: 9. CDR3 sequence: CASSSTGWKSEKLFF. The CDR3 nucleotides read TGTGCCAGCAGTTCGACAGGGTGGAAGTCTGAAAAACTGTTTTTT.

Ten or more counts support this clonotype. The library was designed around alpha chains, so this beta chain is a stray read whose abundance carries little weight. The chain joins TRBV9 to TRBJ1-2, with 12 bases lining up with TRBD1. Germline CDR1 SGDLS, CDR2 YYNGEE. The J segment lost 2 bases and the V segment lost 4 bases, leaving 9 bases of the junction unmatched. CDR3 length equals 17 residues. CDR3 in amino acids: CASSTGTGGGTNYGYTF. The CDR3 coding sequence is TGTGCCAGCAGCACGGGGACAGGGGGCGGAACGAACTATGGCTACACCTTC.

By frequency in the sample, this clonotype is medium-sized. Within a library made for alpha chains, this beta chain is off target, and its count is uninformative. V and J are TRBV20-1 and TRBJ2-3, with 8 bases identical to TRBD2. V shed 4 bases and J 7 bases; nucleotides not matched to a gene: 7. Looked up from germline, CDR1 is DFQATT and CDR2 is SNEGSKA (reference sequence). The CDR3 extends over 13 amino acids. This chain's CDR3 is CSANSGSRNTQYF. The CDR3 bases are TGCAGTGCTAACAGCGGGAGCAGAAATACGCAGTATTTT.

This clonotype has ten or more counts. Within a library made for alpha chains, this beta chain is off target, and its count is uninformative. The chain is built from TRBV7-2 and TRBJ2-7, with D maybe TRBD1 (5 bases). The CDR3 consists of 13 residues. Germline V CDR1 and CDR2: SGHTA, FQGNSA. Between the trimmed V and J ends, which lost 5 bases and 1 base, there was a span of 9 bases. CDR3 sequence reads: CASSMTESYEQYF. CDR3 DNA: TGTGCCAGCAGCATGACAGAGTCCTACGAGCAGTACTTC.

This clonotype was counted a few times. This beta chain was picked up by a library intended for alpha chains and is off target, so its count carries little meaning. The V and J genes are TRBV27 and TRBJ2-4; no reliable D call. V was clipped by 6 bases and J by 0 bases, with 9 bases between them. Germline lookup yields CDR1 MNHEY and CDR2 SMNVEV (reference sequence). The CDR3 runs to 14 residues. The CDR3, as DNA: TGTGCCAGCAGACCAAATGGAGCCAAAAACATTCAGTACTTC. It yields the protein CASRPNGAKNIQYF.

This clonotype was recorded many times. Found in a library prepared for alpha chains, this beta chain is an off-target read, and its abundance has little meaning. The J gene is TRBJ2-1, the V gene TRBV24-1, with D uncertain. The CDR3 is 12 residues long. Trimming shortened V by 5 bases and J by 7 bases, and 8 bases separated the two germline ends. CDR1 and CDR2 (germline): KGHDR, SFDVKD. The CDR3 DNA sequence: TGTGCCACCAGTGGGGATGTAAATGAGCAGTTCTTC. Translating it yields CATSGDVNEQFF.

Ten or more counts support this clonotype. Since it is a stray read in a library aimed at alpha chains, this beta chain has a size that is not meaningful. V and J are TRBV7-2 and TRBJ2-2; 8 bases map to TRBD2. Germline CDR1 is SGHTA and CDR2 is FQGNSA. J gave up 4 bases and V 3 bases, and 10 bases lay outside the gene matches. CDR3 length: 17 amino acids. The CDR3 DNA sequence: TGTGCCAGCAGCTTGACAAATAGCGGGGTGAGCACCGGGGAGCTGTTTTTT. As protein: CASSLTNSGVSTGELFF.

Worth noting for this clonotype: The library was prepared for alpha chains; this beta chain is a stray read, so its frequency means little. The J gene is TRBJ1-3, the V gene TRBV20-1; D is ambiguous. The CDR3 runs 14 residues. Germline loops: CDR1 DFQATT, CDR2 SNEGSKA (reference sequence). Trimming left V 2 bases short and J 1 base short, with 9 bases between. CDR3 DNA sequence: TGCAGTGCTAGAATTCCGGGGTCTGGAAACACCATATATTTT. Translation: CSARIPGSGNTIYF.

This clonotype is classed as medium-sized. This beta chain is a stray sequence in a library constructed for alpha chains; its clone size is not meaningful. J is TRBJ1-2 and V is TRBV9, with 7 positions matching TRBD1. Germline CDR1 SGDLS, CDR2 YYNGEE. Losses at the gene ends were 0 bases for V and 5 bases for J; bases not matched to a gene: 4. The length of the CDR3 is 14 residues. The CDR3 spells CASSVENRGYGYTF. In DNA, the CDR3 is TGTGCCAGCAGCGTAGAGAACAGGGGTTATGGCTACACCTTC.

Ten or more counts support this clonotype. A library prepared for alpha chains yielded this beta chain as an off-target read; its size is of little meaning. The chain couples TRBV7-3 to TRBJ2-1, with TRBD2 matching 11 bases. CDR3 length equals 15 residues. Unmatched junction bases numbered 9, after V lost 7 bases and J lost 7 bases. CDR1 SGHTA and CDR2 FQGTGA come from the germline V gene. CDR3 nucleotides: TGTGCCAGCACCCTGACTAGCGGGATTGGGAATGAGCAGTTCTTC. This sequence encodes CASTLTSGIGNEQFF. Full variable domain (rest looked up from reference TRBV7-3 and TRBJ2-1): GAGVSQTPSNKVTEKGKYVELRCDPISGHTALYWYRQSLGQGPEFLIYFQGTGAADDSGLPNDRFFAVRPEGSVSTLKIQRTERGDSAVYLCASTLTSGIGNEQFFGPGTRLTVL.

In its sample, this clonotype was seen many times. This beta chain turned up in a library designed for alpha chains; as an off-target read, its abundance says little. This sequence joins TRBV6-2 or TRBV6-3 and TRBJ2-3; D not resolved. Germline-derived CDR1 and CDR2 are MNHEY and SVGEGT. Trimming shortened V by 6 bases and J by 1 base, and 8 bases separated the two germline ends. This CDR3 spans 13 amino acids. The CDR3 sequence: CASRLWGTDTQYF. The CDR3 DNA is TGTGCCAGCAGACTCTGGGGCACAGATACGCAGTATTTT.